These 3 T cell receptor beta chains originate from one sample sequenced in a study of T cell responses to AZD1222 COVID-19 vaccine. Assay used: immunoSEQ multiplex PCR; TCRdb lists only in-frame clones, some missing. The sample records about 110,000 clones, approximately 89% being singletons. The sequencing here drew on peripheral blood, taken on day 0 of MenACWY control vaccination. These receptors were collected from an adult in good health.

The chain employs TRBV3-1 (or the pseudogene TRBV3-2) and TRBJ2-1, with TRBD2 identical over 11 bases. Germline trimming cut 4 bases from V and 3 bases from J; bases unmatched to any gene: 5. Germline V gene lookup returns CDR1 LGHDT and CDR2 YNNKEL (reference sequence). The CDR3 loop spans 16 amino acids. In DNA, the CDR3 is TGTGCCAGCAGCCGGTTACTAGCGGGGGACTACAATGAGCAGTTCTTC. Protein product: CASSRLLAGDYNEQFF.

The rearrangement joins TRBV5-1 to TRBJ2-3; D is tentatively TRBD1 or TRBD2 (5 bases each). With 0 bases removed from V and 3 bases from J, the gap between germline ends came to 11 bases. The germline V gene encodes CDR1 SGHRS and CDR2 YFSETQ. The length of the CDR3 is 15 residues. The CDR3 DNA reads TGCGCCAGCAGCTTGGCCCTAGAGGGGACAGATACGCAGTATTTT. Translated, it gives CASSLALEGTDTQYF.

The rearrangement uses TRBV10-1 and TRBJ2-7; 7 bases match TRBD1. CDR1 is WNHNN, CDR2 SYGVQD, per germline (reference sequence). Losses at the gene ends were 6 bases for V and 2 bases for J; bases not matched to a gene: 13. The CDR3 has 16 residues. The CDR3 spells CASSSSKTGQAYEQYF. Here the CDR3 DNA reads TGCGCCAGCAGCTCTTCAAAGACAGGGCAGGCCTACGAGCAGTACTTC.